This record covers a single T cell receptor (beta chain). Germline CDR1 MDHEN, CDR2 SYDVKM. J lost 3 bases, V lost 4 bases, and 8 bases had no gene match. The CDR3 sequence is 18 residues long. PCR employed 60 Vbeta and 13 Jbeta primers. TCRdb's table, derived via immunoSEQ multiplex PCR, lists solely in-frame clones and lacks some. Of about 120,000 clones listed, around 70% are singletons. This specimen belongs to a study of cytomegalovirus exposure and HLA in healthy donors. Across the study: For the roughly 390 genotyped donors, roughly 80% fell within the Caucasian-associated ancestry cluster.

The TCR originated in a woman under 30 in good health and CMV-seronegative. Sequencing used PBMCs. The chain recombines TRBV28 with TRBJ2-5, with 16 nucleotides matching TRBD2. The CDR3 nucleotides are TGTGCCAGCAGTTATATGGGACTAGCGGGGGGGAGGAAAGAGACCCAGTACTTC. Its translation is CASSYMGLAGGRKETQYF.